The source of this T cell receptor beta chain is a study of identical twins. This clonotype was seen more than once but under ten times. TCRdb itself ran the 5' RACE reads through MiXCR, one entry per CDR3 protein. The sample carries 400,000 to 550,000 distinct CDR3 sequences, 22% recorded once. Trimming at V came to 5 bases and at J to 1 base, leaving 3 bases not matched to a gene. The CDR3 length is 14 residues. Germline CDR1 reads MNHEY; CDR2 reads SVGAGI. The same sample was also used in a study of T cells expressing NK-cell markers.

Sequenced sample: CD4+ T cells sorted from blood. The sequence was collected from a woman between 18 and 29 years old in good health. The genes are TRBV6-5 and TRBJ2-3, with TRBD1 matching over 7 bases. CDR3 region: CASSHDRGTDTQYF. Written as DNA, the CDR3 is TGTGCCAGCAGTCACGACAGGGGCACAGATACGCAGTATTTT.